These 30 T cell receptor beta chains were all obtained from the same sample, sequenced in a study of blood T cell repertoires in COVID-19. This table comes from immunoSEQ multiplex PCR, and its TCRdb copy is limited to in-frame clones, with some not included. The sample consists of about 260,000 clones, around 80% of them appearing once. Source material: PBMCs or T cells enriched from blood (not recorded which). The receptors come from a man younger than 45 with acute COVID-19.

The chain has TRBV7-9 and TRBJ2-2, with D tentatively TRBD2 (7 bases). V was cut by 7 bases and J by 1 base, with 16 bases left in between. The CDR3 consists of 16 residues. Germline CDR1 reads SEHNR; CDR2 reads FQNEAQ (reference sequence). CDR3 DNA sequence: TGTGCCAGCAAACAGCCGGGGGGCCAGAACACCGGGGAGCTGTTTTTT. This translates into CASKQPGGQNTGELFF.

V is TRBV5-4 and J is TRBJ2-1, with TRBD2 matching 12 bases. J lost 8 bases, V lost 3 bases, and 6 bases had no gene match. Germline CDR1 reads SGHNT; CDR2 reads YYREEE (reference sequence). CDR3 length equals 15 residues. The CDR3 nucleotides read TGTGCCAGCAGCTCGACTAGCGGGGGCCTAGATGAGCAGTTCTTC. Encoded protein: CASSSTSGGLDEQFF.

The chain joins TRBV21-1 to TRBJ2-1; the table's D gene call, TRBD2, was not cross checked with the DNA. TRBV21-1 is a pseudogene segment. This CDR3 is 20 amino acids long. The CDR3 DNA reads TGTGCCAGCACCAAATGGAACCGGGGAAGACCCTTAAGATCCTACAATGAGCAGTTCTTC. Translation gives CASTKWNRGRPLRSYNEQFF.

The chain employs TRBV4-1 and TRBJ1-3; 7 bases align to TRBD1. The germline CDR1 and CDR2 sequences are MGHRA and YSYEKL. V shed 2 bases and J 5 bases; nucleotides not matched to a gene: 6. This CDR3 has 15 amino acids. The CDR3 DNA is TGCGCCAGCAGCCAAATACAGGGGATCAGAAACACCATATATTTT. This codes for CASSQIQGIRNTIYF.

CDR3 coding DNA: TGTGCCAGTAGTATAAGGGGACAGGTAAACACTGAAGCTTTCTTT. This codes for CASSIRGQVNTEAFF. The rearrangement links TRBV19 to TRBJ1-1; 8 nucleotides match TRBD1. This CDR3 contains 15 residues. Germline V gene lookup returns CDR1 LNHDA and CDR2 SQIVND (reference sequence). The V segment lost 2 bases and the J segment 2 bases; nucleotides outside the gene matches: 4.

The gene calls are TRBV19 and TRBJ1-1; D gene uncertain. CDR1 and CDR2 from the germline V gene are LNHDA and SQIVND (reference sequence). The CDR3 loop spans 13 amino acids. The ends were cut back, 10 bases at V and 6 bases at J, with 18 bases in the middle. CDR3 protein: CATAPSVVAEAFF. DNA for the CDR3: TGTGCCACTGCCCCCTCAGTTGTGGCTGAAGCTTTCTTT. Combining the CDR3 with reference TRBV19 and TRBJ1-1 gives the whole variable domain DGGITQSPKYLFRKEGQNVTLSCEQNLNHDAMYWYRQDPGQGLRLIYYSQIVNDFQKGDIAEGYSVSREKKESFPLTVTSAQKNPTAFYLCATAPSVVAEAFFGQGTRLTVV.

This clone has only a few counts. The chain recombines TRBV7-8 with TRBJ2-6; D is possibly TRBD2 (6 bases). CDR1 SGHVS and CDR2 FQNEAQ come from the germline V gene. This CDR3 has 19 amino acids. Trimming removed 1 base from V and 0 bases from J, with 16 bases in between. CDR3 sequence (DNA): TGTGCCAGCAGCTTAGGCAGGCGGGGCCTAAGCTCTGGGGCCAACGTCCTGACTTTC. Protein: CASSLGRRGLSSGANVLTF.

This sequence joins TRBV12-5 and TRBJ2-1; 10 bases are shared with TRBD2. In germline, CDR1 is LGHNT, CDR2 FRNRAP. V shed 5 bases and J 4 bases; nucleotides not matched to a gene: 5. There are 15 residues in the CDR3. The CDR3 spells CASGLTSGLYNEQFF. The CDR3 DNA reads as TGTGCTAGTGGTCTGACTAGCGGGTTGTACAATGAGCAGTTCTTC.

Comment on this clone: The junction departs from germline at one end; a sequencing error may be responsible. The chain employs TRBV7-7 and TRBJ2-5; D is perhaps TRBD2 (6 bases). Germline CDR1 is SSHAT and CDR2 is FNYEAQ (reference sequence). The CDR3 extends over 13 amino acids. DNA of the CDR3: TGTGCTAGCAGCTTTAGCGGTACAGAGACCCAGTACTTC. Encoded protein: CASSFSGTETQYF.

This rearrangement joins TRBV6-6 to TRBJ1-2, with a possible D match to TRBD1 (5 bases). The V and J ends lost 6 bases and 6 bases respectively, with 14 bases between them. The germline CDR1 and CDR2 sequences are MNHNY and SVGAGI (reference sequence). The CDR3 covers 13 residues. The CDR3 protein is CASSFQGGNGYTF. CDR3 bases: TGTGCCAGCAGCTTCCAGGGAGGCAATGGCTACACCTTC.

The chain links TRBV5-5 to TRBJ2-7; 11 bases fit TRBD2. The CDR3 is made up of 15 amino acids. V was pared by 5 bases and J by 1 base, with 5 bases of the junction left unmatched. The germline V gene has CDR1 SGHKS and CDR2 YYEKEE (reference sequence). CDR3 amino acids: CASRAGLAVSYEQYV. The CDR3 bases are TGTGCCAGCAGGGCGGGACTAGCGGTATCCTACGAGCAGTACGTC.

The chain combines TRBV30 with TRBJ2-5, with D perhaps TRBD2 (5 bases). Deletions cut 0 bases from V and 5 bases from J, with 10 bases between. Germline assignment: CDR1 GTSNPN and CDR2 SVGIG (reference sequence). The CDR3 runs to 13 residues. The CDR3 is CAWSVRSAETQYF. The CDR3 DNA is TGTGCCTGGAGTGTACGTAGCGCCGAGACCCAGTACTTC.

The chain joins TRBV9 to TRBJ1-1, with 11 bases aligning to TRBD1. The length of the CDR3 is 15 residues. Unmatched junction bases numbered 4, after V lost 3 bases and J lost 3 bases. CDR1 and CDR2 from the germline V gene are SGDLS and YYNGEE. CDR3 loop: CASSAGQGGDTEAFF. In nucleotides, the CDR3 is TGTGCCAGCAGCGCGGGACAGGGGGGAGACACTGAAGCTTTCTTT.

The CDR3 DNA reads TGTGCCAGCAAAACCGGAGAAACTGAAGCTTTCTTT. Its protein is CASKTGETEAFF. The genes are TRBV27 and TRBJ1-1; D ambiguous. From germline, CDR1 is MNHEY and CDR2 SMNVEV (reference sequence). The CDR3 loop spans 12 amino acids. V gave up 7 bases and J gave up 5 bases, with 11 bases separating them.

CDR3 loop: CASSYQTLTDEKLFF. The CDR3 DNA sequence: TGTGCCAGCAGCTACCAAACTCTGACAGATGAAAAACTGTTTTTT. This sequence joins TRBV11-3 and TRBJ1-4; D is possibly TRBD1 (5 bases). Trimming shortened V by 4 bases and J by 6 bases, and 15 bases separated the two germline ends. Looked up from germline, CDR1 is SGHNT and CDR2 is YENEEA. This CDR3 has 15 residues.

The chain couples TRBV18 to TRBJ1-1; 7 bases align to TRBD1. The CDR3 runs to 13 residues. Germline-derived CDR1 and CDR2 are KGHSH and LQKENI. Trimming cost V 6 bases and J 7 bases; bases outside gene matches: 8. CDR3 DNA sequence: TGTGCCAGCTCCCAGGGACAGAATAGTGAAGCTTTCTTT. Its protein is CASSQGQNSEAFF. Full variable domain (rest looked up from reference TRBV18 and TRBJ1-1): NAGVMQNPRHLVRRRGQEARLRCSPMKGHSHVYWYRQLPEEGLKFMVYLQKENIIDESGMPKERFSAEFPKEGPSILRIQQVVRGDSAAYFCASSQGQNSEAFFGQGTRLTVV.

The rearrangement joins TRBV27 to TRBJ2-7, with TRBD1 matching 9 bases. CDR1 and CDR2 (germline): MNHEY, SMNVEV (reference sequence). Trimming at V came to 6 bases and at J to 7 bases, leaving 4 bases not matched to a gene. The CDR3 consists of 12 residues. The CDR3 reads CASRQGAGEQYV. The CDR3 DNA reads TGTGCCAGCAGACAGGGGGCGGGGGAGCAGTACGTC.

This chain uses TRBV9 with TRBJ2-2, with 8 bases lining up with TRBD1. This CDR3 has 15 residues. Germline CDR1 and CDR2: SGDLS and YYNGEE. V was clipped by 2 bases and J by 5 bases; unmatched bases: 5. The CDR3 DNA follows: TGTGCCAGCAGCGTCGGCAGGGGGCGGACCGGGGAGCTGTTTTTT. It translates to CASSVGRGRTGELFF.

CDR3 sequence reads: CASTLETGVYGYTF. Here the CDR3 DNA reads TGTGCCAGCACCCTCGAGACAGGCGTCTATGGCTACACCTTC. V gene TRBV11-2 combines with J gene TRBJ1-2; tentative D call: TRBD1 (6 bases). Looked up from germline, CDR1 is SGHAT and CDR2 is FQNNGV. V dropped 7 bases and J dropped 4 bases, with 16 bases sitting between them. The CDR3 runs to 14 residues.

For the CDR3, the DNA is TGCGCCAGCAGCAGAAGAGGAGACAGGGGGCGAAACACTGAAGCTTTCTTT. This encodes CASSRRGDRGRNTEAFF. The chain recombines TRBV5-1 with TRBJ1-1, with 10 bases that match TRBD1. Germline lookup yields CDR1 SGHRS and CDR2 YFSETQ. J was trimmed by 2 bases and V by 4 bases; bases with no gene match: 11. This CDR3 is 17 amino acids long. Drawing the rest from reference TRBV5-1 and TRBJ1-1, the complete variable domain is KAGVTQTPRYLIKTRGQQVTLSCSPISGHRSVSWYQQTPGQGLQFLFEYFSETQRNKGNFPGRFSGRQFSNSRSEMNVSTLELGDSALYLCASSRRGDRGRNTEAFFGQGTRLTVV.

The chain employs TRBV24-1 and TRBJ2-5; TRBD1 matches at 10 bases. The CDR3 is 15 amino acids. Germline V CDR1 and CDR2: KGHDR, SFDVKD. After removal of 3 bases from V and 6 bases from J, the junction contained 6 bases not matched to a gene. CDR3 DNA sequence: TGTGCCACCAGTGATCCGACAGGGGGCAAGCAGACCCAGTACTTC. It codes for CATSDPTGGKQTQYF.

This chain connects TRBV11-3 to TRBJ2-5; 8 bases are shared with TRBD2. This CDR3 comprises 16 residues. Germline V gene sequence: CDR1 SGHNT, CDR2 YENEEA. The J segment lost 1 base and the V segment lost 5 bases, leaving 9 bases of the junction unmatched. DNA of the CDR3: TGTGCCAGCAGCCTAGGCACTAGCGGACCCCAAGAGACCCAGTACTTC. Encoded protein: CASSLGTSGPQETQYF.

J is TRBJ2-2 and V is TRBV3-1 (or the pseudogene TRBV3-2); the D gene is possibly TRBD1 (6 bases). Trimming stripped 8 bases from V and 4 bases from J, with 17 bases between. The CDR3 is 15 residues long. CDR1 LGHDT and CDR2 YNNKEL come from the germline V gene (reference sequence). CDR3 DNA sequence: TGTGCCAGCGCCGGGACATTTAAGGGCACCGGGGAGCTGTTTTTT. Residues: CASAGTFKGTGELFF.

This clone was detected ten times or more. The DNA of the CDR3 is TGTGCCAGCAGCCAAGGGACAGGGCGAGAGACCCAGTACTTC. Translating it yields CASSQGTGRETQYF. The V and J genes are TRBV13 and TRBJ2-5; 9 bases map to TRBD1. This CDR3 contains 14 residues. Unmatched junction bases numbered 5, after V lost 5 bases and J lost 4 bases. The germline CDR1 and CDR2 sequences are PRHDT and FYEKMQ (reference sequence).

The CDR3 region has the DNA TGTGCCAGCAGCAGAACAGGGGGTAACAATCAGCCCCAGCATTTT. It specifies CASSRTGGNNQPQHF. The V gene is TRBV7-2, the J gene TRBJ1-5; 8 nucleotides line up with TRBD1. Germline lookup yields CDR1 SGHTA and CDR2 FQGNSA. This CDR3 comprises 15 residues. The V and J ends lost 5 bases and 3 bases, in that order; junction bases with no gene match: 6.

The CDR3 sequence is CASSYQVGGKMGEQFF. The DNA of the CDR3 is TGCGCCAGCAGCTACCAGGTGGGCGGGAAGATGGGTGAGCAGTTCTTC. The gene calls are TRBV4-3 and TRBJ2-1; tentative D call: TRBD2 (6 bases). This CDR3 is 16 amino acids long. The V gene lost 5 bases and the J gene lost 9 bases, with 23 bases spanning the gap. CDR1 LGHNA and CDR2 YSLEER come from the germline V gene.

Only a few counts were recorded for this clone. The gene calls are TRBV6-5 and TRBJ1-5; 7 nucleotides match TRBD1. The CDR3 totals 13 residues. After removal of 6 bases from V and 7 bases from J, the junction contained 6 bases not matched to a gene. From germline, CDR1 is MNHEY and CDR2 SVGAGI. The CDR3 spells CASRTGFQQPQHF. The CDR3 bases are TGTGCCAGCAGGACAGGGTTTCAGCAGCCCCAGCATTTT.

The chain carries TRBV11-2 and TRBJ2-5; 13 bases fit TRBD2. V was pared by 5 bases and J by 0 bases, with 3 bases of the junction left unmatched. Germline V gene lookup returns CDR1 SGHAT and CDR2 FQNNGV. The CDR3 length is 16 residues. The CDR3 DNA sequence: TGTGCCAGCAGCCCGGGGACTAGCGGGAACCAAGAGACCCAGTACTTC. As protein: CASSPGTSGNQETQYF.

The CDR3 is CASSYSGQGVGYTF. The CDR3 DNA sequence: TGTGCCAGCAGTTACTCAGGACAGGGTGTTGGCTACACCTTC. The chain uses TRBV6-5 and TRBJ1-2; TRBD1 matches 8 bases. The V and J ends lost 0 bases and 7 bases, in that order; junction bases with no gene match: 4. The germline V gene has CDR1 MNHEY and CDR2 SVGAGI. The length of the CDR3 is 14 residues.

The gene calls are TRBV25-1 and TRBJ2-3; D ambiguous. CDR3 length equals 13 residues. Germline V gene data show CDR1 as MGHDK and CDR2 as SYGVNS. The germline V and J ends were trimmed by 2 bases and 1 base, with 4 bases remaining between them. The CDR3 region has the DNA TGTGCCAGCAGTGAAGAGGGCACAGATACGCAGTATTTT. Translation gives CASSEEGTDTQYF.